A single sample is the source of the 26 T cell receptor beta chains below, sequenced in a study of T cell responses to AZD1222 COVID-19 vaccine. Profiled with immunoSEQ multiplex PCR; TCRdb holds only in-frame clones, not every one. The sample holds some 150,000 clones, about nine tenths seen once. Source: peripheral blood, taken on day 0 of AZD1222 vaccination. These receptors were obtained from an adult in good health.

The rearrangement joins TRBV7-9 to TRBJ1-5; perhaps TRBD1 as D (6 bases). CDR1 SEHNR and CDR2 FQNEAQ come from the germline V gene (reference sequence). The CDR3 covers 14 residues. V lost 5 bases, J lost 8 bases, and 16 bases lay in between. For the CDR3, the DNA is TGTGCCAGCAGCCCGGGGGCCTCTGTAGAGCCCCAGCATTTT. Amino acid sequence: CASSPGASVEPQHF.

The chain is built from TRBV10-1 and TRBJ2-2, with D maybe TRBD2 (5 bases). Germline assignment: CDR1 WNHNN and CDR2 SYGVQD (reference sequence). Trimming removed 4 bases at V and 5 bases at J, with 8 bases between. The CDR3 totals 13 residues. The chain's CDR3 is CASSAGGTGELFF. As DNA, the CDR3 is TGCGCCAGCAGTGCCGGAGGAACCGGGGAGCTGTTTTTT.

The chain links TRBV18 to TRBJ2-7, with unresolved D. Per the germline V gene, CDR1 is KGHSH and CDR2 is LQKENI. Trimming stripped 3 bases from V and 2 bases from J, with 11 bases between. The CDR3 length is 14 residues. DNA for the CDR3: TGTGCCAGCTCACCGTGGCAGCGACCCTACGAGCAGTACTTC. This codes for CASSPWQRPYEQYF.

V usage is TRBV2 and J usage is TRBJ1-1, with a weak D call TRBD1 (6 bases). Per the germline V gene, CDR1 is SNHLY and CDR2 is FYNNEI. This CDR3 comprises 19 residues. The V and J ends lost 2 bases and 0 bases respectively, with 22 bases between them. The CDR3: CASSEPAGGTGTMNTEAFF. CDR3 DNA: TGTGCCAGCAGTGAACCGGCCGGGGGCACAGGGACGATGAACACTGAAGCTTTCTTT.

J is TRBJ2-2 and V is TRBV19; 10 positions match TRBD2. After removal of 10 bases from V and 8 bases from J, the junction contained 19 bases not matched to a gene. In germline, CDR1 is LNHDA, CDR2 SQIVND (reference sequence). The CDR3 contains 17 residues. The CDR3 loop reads CATRPPPSGGKWGELFF. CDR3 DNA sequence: TGTGCCACCCGCCCCCCCCCTAGCGGGGGAAAGTGGGGGGAGCTGTTTTTT.

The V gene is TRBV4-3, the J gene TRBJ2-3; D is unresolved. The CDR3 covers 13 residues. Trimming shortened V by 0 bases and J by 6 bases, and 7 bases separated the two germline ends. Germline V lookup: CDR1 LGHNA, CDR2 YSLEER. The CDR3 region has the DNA TGCGCCAGCAGCCAAGAAGGTTCGGATACGCAGTATTTT. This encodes CASSQEGSDTQYF.

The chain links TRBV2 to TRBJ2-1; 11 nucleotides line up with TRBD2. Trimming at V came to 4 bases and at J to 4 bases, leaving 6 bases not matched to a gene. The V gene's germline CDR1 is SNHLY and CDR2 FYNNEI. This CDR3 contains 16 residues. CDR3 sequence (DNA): TGTGCCAGCAGTGTTAATCGACTAGCGGGATACAATGAGCAGTTCTTC. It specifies CASSVNRLAGYNEQFF.

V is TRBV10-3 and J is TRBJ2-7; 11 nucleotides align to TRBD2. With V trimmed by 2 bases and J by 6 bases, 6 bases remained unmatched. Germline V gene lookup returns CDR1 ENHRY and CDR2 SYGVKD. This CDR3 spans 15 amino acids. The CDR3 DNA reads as TGTGCCATCAGTGAGATAGGCCTAGCGGGAGGCGAGCAGTACTTC. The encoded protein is CAISEIGLAGGEQYF.

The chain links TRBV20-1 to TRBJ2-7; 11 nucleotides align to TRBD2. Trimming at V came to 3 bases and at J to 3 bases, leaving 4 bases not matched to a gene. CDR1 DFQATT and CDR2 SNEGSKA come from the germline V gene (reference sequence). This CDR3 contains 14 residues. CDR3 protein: CSASTLAGGYEQYF. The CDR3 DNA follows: TGCAGTGCTAGTACTCTAGCGGGAGGCTACGAGCAGTACTTC.

CDR3 amino acids: CAWNAGNGNTIYF. The DNA of the CDR3 is TGTGCCTGGAATGCGGGGAATGGAAACACCATATATTTT. The rearrangement joins TRBV30 to TRBJ1-3; D unresolved. The CDR3 is 13 residues long. Germline lookup yields CDR1 GTSNPN and CDR2 SVGIG (reference sequence). The V end lost 4 bases, the J end lost 3 bases, and 10 bases lay between the germline ends.

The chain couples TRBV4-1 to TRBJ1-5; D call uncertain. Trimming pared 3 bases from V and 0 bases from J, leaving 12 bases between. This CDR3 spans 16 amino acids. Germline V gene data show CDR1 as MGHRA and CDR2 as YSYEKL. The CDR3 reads CASSHLLSDSNQPQHF. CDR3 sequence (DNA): TGCGCCAGCAGCCACCTTCTGTCGGATAGCAATCAGCCCCAGCATTTT.

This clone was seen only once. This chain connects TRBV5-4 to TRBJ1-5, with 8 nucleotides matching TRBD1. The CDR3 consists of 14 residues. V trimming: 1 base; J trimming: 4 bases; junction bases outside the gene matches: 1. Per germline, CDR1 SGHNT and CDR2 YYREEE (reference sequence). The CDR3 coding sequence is TGTGCCAGCAGCTTGACAGGGGGTAATCAGCCCCAGCATTTT. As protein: CASSLTGGNQPQHF.

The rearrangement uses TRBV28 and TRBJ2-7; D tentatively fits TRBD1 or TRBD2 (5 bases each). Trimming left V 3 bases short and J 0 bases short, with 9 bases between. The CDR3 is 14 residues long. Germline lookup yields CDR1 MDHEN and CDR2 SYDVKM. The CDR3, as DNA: TGTGCCAGCAGTTTCCTTGGGACCTCCTACGAGCAGTACTTC. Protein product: CASSFLGTSYEQYF. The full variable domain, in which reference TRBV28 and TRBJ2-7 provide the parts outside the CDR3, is DVKVTQSSRYLVKRTGEKVFLECVQDMDHENMFWYRQDPGLGLRLIYFSYDVKMKEKGDIPEGYSVSREKKERFSLILESASTNQTSMYLCASSFLGTSYEQYFGPGTRLTVT.

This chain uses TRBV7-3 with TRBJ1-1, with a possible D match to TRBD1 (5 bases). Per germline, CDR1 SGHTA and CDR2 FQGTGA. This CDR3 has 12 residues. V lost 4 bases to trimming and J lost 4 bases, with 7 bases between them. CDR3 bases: TGTGCCAGCAGCTGGGGGGGCACTGAAGCTTTCTTT. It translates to CASSWGGTEAFF.

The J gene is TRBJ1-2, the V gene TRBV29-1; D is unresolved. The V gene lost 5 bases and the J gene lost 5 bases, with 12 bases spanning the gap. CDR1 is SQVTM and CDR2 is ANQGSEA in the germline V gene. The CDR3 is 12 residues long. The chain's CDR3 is CSVLMGQYGYTF. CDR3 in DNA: TGCAGCGTTCTAATGGGTCAGTATGGCTACACCTTC.

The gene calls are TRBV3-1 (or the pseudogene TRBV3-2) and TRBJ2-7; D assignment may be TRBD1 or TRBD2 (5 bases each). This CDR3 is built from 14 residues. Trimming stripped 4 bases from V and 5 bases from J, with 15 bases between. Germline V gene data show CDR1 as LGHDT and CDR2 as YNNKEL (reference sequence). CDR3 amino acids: CASSRGDATNEQYF. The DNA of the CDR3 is TGTGCCAGCAGCCGAGGGGACGCAACTAACGAGCAGTACTTC.

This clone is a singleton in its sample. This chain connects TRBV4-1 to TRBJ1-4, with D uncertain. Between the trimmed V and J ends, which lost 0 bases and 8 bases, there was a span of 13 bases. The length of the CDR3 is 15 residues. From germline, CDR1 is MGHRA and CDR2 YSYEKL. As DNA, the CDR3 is TGCGCCAGCAGCCAAGACCTCCGGGAAAGGGAAAAACTGTTTTTT. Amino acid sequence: CASSQDLREREKLFF.

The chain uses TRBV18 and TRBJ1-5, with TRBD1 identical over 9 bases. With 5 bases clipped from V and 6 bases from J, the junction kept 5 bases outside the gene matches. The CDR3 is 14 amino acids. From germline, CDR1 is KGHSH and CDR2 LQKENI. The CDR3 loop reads CASSSTGGSQPQHF. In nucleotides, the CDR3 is TGTGCCAGCTCATCGACAGGGGGAAGTCAGCCCCAGCATTTT.

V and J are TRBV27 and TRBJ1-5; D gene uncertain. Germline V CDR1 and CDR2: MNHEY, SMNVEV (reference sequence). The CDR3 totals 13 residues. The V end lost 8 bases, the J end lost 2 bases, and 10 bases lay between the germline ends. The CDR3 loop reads CASALGRNQPQHF. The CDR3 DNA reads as TGTGCCAGCGCACTCGGGCGCAATCAGCCCCAGCATTTT.

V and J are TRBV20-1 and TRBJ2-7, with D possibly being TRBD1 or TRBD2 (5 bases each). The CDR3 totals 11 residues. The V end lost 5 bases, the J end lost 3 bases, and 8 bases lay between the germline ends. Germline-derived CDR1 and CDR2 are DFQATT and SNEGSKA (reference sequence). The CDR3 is CSAGGRYEQYF. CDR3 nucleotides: TGCAGTGCTGGGGGACGCTACGAGCAGTACTTC.

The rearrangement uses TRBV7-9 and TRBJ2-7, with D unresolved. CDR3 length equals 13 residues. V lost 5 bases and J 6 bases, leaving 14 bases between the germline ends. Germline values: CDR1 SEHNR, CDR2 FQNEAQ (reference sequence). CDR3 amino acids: CASSPPRFREQYF. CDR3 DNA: TGTGCCAGCAGCCCCCCCCGGTTCCGCGAGCAGTACTTC.

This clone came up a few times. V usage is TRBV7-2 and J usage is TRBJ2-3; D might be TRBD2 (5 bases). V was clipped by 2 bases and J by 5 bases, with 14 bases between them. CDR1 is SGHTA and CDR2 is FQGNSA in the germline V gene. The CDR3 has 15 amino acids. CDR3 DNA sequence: TGTGCCAGCAGCTTATCCCCGGGGTTCATAGATACGCAGTATTTT. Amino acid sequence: CASSLSPGFIDTQYF.

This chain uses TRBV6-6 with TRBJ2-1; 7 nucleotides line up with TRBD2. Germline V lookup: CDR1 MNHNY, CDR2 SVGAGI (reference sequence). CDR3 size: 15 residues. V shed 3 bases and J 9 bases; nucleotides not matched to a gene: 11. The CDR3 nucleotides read TGTGCCAGCAGTTATCGGGCGGGAGAAGGCGGTGAGCAGTTCTTC. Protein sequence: CASSYRAGEGGEQFF.

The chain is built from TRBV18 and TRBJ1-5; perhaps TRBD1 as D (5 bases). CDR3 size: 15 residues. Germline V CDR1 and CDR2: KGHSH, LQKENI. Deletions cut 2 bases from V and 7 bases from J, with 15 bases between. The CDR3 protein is CASSPGLGDGQPQHF. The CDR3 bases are TGTGCCAGCTCACCAGGGCTAGGGGACGGACAGCCCCAGCATTTT.

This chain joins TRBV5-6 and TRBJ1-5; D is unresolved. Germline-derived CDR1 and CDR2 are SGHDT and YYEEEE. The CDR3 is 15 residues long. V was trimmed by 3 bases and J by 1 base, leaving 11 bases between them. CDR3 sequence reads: CASSSDQGSNQPQHF. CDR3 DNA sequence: TGTGCCAGCAGCTCCGACCAAGGGAGCAATCAGCCCCAGCATTTT.

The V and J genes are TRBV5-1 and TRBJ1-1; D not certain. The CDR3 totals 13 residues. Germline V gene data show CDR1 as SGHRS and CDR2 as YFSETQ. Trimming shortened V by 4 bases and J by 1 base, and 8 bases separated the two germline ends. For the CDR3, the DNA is TGCGCCAGCAGCCAGTCTCGGAACACTGAAGCTTTCTTT. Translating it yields CASSQSRNTEAFF.